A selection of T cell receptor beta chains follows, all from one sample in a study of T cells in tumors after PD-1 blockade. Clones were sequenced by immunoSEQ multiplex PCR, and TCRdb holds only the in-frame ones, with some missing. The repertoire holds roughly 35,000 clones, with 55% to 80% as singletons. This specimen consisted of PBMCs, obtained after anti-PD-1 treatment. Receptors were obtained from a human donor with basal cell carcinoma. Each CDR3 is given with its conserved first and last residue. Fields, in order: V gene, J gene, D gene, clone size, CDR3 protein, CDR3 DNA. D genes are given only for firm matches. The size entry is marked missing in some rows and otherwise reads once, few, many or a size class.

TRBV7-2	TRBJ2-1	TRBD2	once	CASSPGGAYNEQFF	TGTGCCAGCAGCCCGGGGGGGGCTTACAATGAGCAGTTCTTC
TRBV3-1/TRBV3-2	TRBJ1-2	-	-	CASSFAGVGGYTF	TGTGCCAGCAGCTTCGCCGGGGTCGGTGGCTACACCTTC
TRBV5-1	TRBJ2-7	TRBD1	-	CASSSRTGSSYEQYF	TGCGCCAGCAGCTCTCGGACAGGGAGCTCCTACGAGCAGTACTTC
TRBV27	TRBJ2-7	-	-	CATETSYEQYF	TGTGCCACCGAGACCTCTTACGAGCAGTACTTC
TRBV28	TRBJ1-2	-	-	CASRSPAPYSGYYGYTF	TGTGCCAGCAGGTCGCCCGCCCCTTACTCCGGGTACTATGGCTACACCTTC
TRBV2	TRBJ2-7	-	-	CASTPRMGEQYF	TGTGCCAGCACTCCCCGGATGGGAGAGCAGTACTTC
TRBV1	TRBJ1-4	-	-	CTSSQVPLKQGPSTNEKLFF	TGCACCAGCAGCCAAGTACCCTTGAAACAGGGGCCCTCAACTAATGAAAAACTGTTTTTT
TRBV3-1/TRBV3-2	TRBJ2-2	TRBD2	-	CASRGLAGYTGELFF	TGTGCCAGCAGGGGACTAGCGGGATACACCGGGGAGCTGTTTTTT
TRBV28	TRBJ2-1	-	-	CASGDLAAVNEQFF	TGTGCCAGCGGTGATTTGGCGGCAGTCAATGAGCAGTTCTTC
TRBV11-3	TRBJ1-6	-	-	CASGYYGDSPLHF	TGTGCCAGCGGGTATTACGGGGATTCACCCCTCCACTTT
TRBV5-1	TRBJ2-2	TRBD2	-	CASSTSAGGQDGELFF	TGCGCCAGCAGCACTAGTGCGGGAGGGCAGGACGGGGAGCTGTTTTTT
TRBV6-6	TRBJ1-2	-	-	CASSYQNSLGYTF	TGTGCCAGCAGTTATCAGAACTCCCTGGGCTACACCTTC
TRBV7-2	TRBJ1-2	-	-	CASSLGGTSNYGYTF	TGTGCCAGCAGCTTAGGGGGGACCTCTAACTATGGCTACACCTTC
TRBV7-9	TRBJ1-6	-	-	CASSLANSPLHF	TGTGCCAGCAGCTTAGCGAATTCACCCCTCCACTTT
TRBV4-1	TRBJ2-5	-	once	CASSQEGKGQETQYF	TGCGCCAGCAGCCAAGAAGGAAAAGGCCAAGAGACCCAGTACTTC
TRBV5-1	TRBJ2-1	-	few	CASSLSNVLSYNEQFF	TGCGCCAGCAGCTTGAGTAACGTCCTGAGCTACAATGAGCAGTTCTTC
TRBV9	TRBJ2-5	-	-	CASSQDSEYQETQYF	TGTGCCAGCAGCCAAGACTCAGAGTACCAAGAGACCCAGTACTTC
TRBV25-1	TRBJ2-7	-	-	CASSPPGAWSYEQYF	TGTGCCAGCAGTCCCCCAGGGGCCTGGTCCTACGAGCAGTACTTC
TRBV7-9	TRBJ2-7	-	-	CASSLLDEQYF	TGTGCCAGCAGCTTATTAGACGAGCAGTACTTC
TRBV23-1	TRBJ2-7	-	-	CASSQSAVYSYEQYF	TGCGCCAGCAGTCAATCAGCCGTTTACTCCTACGAGCAGTACTTC
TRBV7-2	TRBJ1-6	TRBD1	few	CASSLGTGGFSPLHF	TGTGCCAGCAGCTTAGGCACAGGGGGATTTTCACCCCTCCACTTT
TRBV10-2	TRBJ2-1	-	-	CASSGGTRRGNEQFF	TGCGCCAGCAGTGGGGGGACTCGGCGCGGGAATGAGCAGTTCTTC
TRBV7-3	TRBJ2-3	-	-	CASSSGGTDTQYF	TGTGCCAGCAGCTCGGGCGGGACAGATACGCAGTATTTT
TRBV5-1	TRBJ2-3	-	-	CASSFEGSDTQYF	TGCGCCAGCAGCTTCGAGGGGTCAGATACGCAGTATTTT
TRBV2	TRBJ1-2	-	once	CASSDGYGYTF	TGTGCCAGCAGTGACGGGTATGGCTACACCTTC
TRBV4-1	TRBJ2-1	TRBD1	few	CASSPRQDRDYNEQFF	TGCGCCAGCAGCCCAAGGCAGGACAGGGATTACAATGAGCAGTTCTTC
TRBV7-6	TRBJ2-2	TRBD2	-	CASSLGPGTSGGPRELFF	TGTGCCAGCAGCTTAGGCCCCGGGACTAGCGGGGGCCCCCGGGAGCTGTTTTTT
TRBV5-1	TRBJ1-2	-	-	CASSPGGDAYGYTF	TGCGCCAGCAGCCCGGGGGGGGATGCGTATGGCTACACCTTC
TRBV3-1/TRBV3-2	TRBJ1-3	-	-	CASETDSGNTIYF	TGTGCCAGCGAAACTGACTCTGGAAACACCATATATTTT
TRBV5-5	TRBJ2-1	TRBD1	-	CASSLEQGYEQFF	TGTGCCAGCAGCTTGGAACAGGGGTATGAGCAGTTCTTC
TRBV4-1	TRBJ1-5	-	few	CASSQARDSNQPQHF	TGCGCCAGCAGCCAGGCCCGGGACAGCAATCAGCCCCAGCATTTT
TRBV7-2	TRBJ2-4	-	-	CASSLGLENIQYF	TGTGCCAGCAGCTTAGGACTTGAAAACATTCAGTACTTC
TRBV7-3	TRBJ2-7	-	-	CASSLRSGADPHEQYF	TGTGCCAGCAGCTTAAGAAGTGGGGCCGACCCCCACGAGCAGTACTTC
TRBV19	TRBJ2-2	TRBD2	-	CASSRAIAGGYTGELFF	TGTGCCAGTAGTCGTGCGATAGCGGGGGGATATACCGGGGAGCTGTTTTTT
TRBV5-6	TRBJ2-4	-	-	CASSLATVENIQYF	TGTGCCAGCAGCTTGGCCACAGTTGAAAACATTCAGTACTTC
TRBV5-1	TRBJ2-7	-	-	CASSLGRDYEQYF	TGCGCCAGCAGCTTGGGACGGGACTACGAGCAGTACTTC
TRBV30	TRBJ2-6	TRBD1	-	CAWSVNRQGRAGANVLTF	TGTGCCTGGAGCGTGAATCGACAGGGAAGGGCAGGGGCCAACGTCCTGACTTTC
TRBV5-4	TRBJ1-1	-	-	CASSPEDVRTEAFF	TGTGCCAGCAGCCCTGAGGATGTCCGGACTGAAGCTTTCTTT
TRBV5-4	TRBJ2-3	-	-	CASTSLRGGLTSTDTQYF	TGTGCCAGCACCTCCCTTCGAGGGGGGTTAACTAGCACAGATACGCAGTATTTT
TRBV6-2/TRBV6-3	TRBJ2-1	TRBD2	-	CASSFPLAVAGELAQFF	TGTGCCAGCAGTTTTCCCTTAGCGGTAGCGGGAGAACTAGCCCAGTTCTTC
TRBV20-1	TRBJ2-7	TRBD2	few	CSASLTSGYEQYF	TGCAGTGCTAGTCTAACTAGCGGCTACGAGCAGTACTTC
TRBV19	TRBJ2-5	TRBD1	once	CASSLLGQEEETQYF	TGTGCCAGTAGCCTCTTGGGACAGGAAGAAGAGACCCAGTACTTC
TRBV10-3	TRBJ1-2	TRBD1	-	CAISPDRAHGYTF	TGTGCCATCAGTCCGGACAGGGCCCATGGCTACACCTTC
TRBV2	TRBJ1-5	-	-	CASSEGWRGGNQPQHF	TGTGCCAGCAGTGAAGGGTGGAGGGGAGGCAATCAGCCCCAGCATTTT
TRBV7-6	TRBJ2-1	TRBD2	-	CASRLGTSGEQFF	TGTGCCAGCAGACTCGGGACTAGTGGTGAGCAGTTCTTC
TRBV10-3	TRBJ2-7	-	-	CAISELSSSYEQYF	TGTGCCATCAGTGAGTTGAGCAGCTCCTACGAGCAGTACTTC
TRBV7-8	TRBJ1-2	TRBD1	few	CASSLGTGDGYTF	TGTGCCAGCAGCTTGGGGACAGGGGATGGCTACACCTTC
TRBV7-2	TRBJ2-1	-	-	CASSTRLEHNEQFF	TGTGCCAGCAGCACTAGACTAGAACACAATGAGCAGTTCTTC
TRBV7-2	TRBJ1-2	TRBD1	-	CASSFGGTGGPYGYTF	TGTGCCAGCAGCTTCGGGGGGACAGGGGGGCCGTATGGCTACACCTTC
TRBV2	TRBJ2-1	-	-	CASRKGGPVNEQFF	TGTGCCAGCCGTAAGGGGGGACCTGTCAATGAGCAGTTCTTC
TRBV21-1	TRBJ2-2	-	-	CASSNRCLGGTTGELFF	TGTGCCAGCAGCAACCGATGCCTTGGCGGAACCACCGGGGAGCTGTTTTTT